This T cell receptor beta chain was found in a study of CD8 T cells in Susac syndrome. Per the germline V gene, CDR1 is SGDLS and CDR2 is YYNGEE. The CDR3 is made up of 13 amino acids. V lost 5 bases and J lost 2, with 10 bases in between. For this clonotype: The antigen remains undetermined.

It was with random hexamers that about 0.45 to 1 ug RNA was reverse transcribed. MiXCR, run by TCRdb on the immunoSEQ multiplex PCR reads, gives a single entry per CDR3 protein. The sample holds under 200,000 distinct CDR3 sequences, approximately 95% seen once. Study findings and constraints: Clonal expansion of Susac CD8+ cells peaked in TEMRA cells, and it also peaked in active patients. An acknowledgment was made by the study that its TCR sequencing and HLA analysis involved relatively few individuals.

The clonotype comes from a human donor with Susac syndrome. The genes are TRBV9 and TRBJ2-5; D gene unclear. Specimen: CD8+ T cells from PBMCs. CDR3 protein: CASSGRQQETQYF. CDR3 in DNA: TGTGCCAGCAGTGGCAGGCAGCAAGAGACCCAGTACTTC.